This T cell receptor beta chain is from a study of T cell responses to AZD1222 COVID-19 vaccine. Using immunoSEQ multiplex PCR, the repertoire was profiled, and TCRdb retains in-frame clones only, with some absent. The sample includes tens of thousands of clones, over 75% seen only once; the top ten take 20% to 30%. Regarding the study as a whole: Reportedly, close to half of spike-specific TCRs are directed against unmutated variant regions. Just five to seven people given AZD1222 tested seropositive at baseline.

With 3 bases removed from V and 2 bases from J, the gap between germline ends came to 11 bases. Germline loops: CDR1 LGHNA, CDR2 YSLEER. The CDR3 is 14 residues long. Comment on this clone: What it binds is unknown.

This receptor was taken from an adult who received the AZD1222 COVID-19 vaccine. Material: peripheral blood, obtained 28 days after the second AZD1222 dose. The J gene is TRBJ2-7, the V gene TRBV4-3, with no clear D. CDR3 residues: CASSHTVNTYEQYF. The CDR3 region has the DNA TGCGCCAGCAGCCATACAGTGAACACCTACGAGCAGTACTTC.